A selection of T cell receptor beta chains follows, all from one sample in a study of T cells expressing NK-cell markers. TCRdb re-called the 5' RACE reads; one entry per CDR3 protein, DNA not given. The ten most abundant clones cover roughly 1.4% of a sample with around 470,000 distinct CDR3 sequences. Sequencing used blood T cells: a sorted CD56 or NKG2C T cell subset, CD4+ or CD8+ T cells, or bulk PBMC T cells (not recorded which). These receptors were collected from a woman in her forties or fifties in good health. Both conserved end residues are part of each CDR3.

TRBJ2-1 15 TRBV5-1 CASSSRDRGKNEQFF
TRBJ1-5 13 TRBV7-8 CASSSILTQAQHF
TRBJ1-6 15 TRBV5-1 CASSFRTGGNSPLHF
TRBJ2-5 15 TRBV12-3/TRBV12-4 CASSGEVRTEETQYF
TRBJ1-1 13 TRBV7-2 CASGHPIGAEAFF
TRBJ1-6 14 TRBV10-3 CAIRQGANNSPLHF
TRBJ1-1 11 TRBV21-1 CASTSHTEAFF
TRBJ2-3 14 TRBV5-6 CASSLGRGRDTQYF
TRBJ2-3 15 TRBV27 CASTHRGPSTDTQYF
TRBJ2-1 15 TRBV7-2 CASSLEGYPTVEQFF
TRBJ2-5 15 TRBV5-6 CASSLLQQGEETQYF
TRBJ2-1 11 TRBV10-2 CASSERGRDFF
TRBJ2-1 13 TRBV10-3 CAIRGDGYNEQFF